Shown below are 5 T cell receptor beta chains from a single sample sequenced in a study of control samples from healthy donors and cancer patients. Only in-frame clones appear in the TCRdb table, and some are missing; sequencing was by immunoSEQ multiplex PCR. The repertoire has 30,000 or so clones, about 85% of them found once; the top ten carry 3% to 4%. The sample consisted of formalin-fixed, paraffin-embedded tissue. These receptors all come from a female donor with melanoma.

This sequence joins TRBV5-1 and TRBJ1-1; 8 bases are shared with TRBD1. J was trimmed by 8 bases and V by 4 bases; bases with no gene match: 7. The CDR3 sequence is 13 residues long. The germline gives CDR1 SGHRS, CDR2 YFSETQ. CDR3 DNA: TGCGCCAGCAGCCCAGGACAGGGCCTGGAAGCTTTCTTT. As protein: CASSPGQGLEAFF. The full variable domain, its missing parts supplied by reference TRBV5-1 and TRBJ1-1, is KAGVTQTPRYLIKTRGQQVTLSCSPISGHRSVSWYQQTPGQGLQFLFEYFSETQRNKGNFPGRFSGRQFSNSRSEMNVSTLELGDSALYLCASSPGQGLEAFFGQGTRLTVV.

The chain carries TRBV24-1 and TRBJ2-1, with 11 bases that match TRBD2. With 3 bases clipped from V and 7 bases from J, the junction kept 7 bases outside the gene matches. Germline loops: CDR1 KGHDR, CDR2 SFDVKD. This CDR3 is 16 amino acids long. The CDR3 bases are TGTGCCACCAGTGATAATAGCGGGAGGGCCGTAAATGAGCAGTTCTTC. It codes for CATSDNSGRAVNEQFF.

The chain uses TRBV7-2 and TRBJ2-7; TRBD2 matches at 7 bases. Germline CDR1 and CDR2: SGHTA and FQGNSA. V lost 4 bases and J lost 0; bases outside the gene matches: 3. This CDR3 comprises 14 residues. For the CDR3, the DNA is TGTGCCAGCAGCTGGGTAGCGGGCTCCTACGAGCAGTACTTC. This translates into CASSWVAGSYEQYF. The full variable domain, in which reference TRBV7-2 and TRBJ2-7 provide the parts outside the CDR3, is GAGVSQSPSNKVTEKGKDVELRCDPISGHTALYWYRQSLGQGLEFLIYFQGNSAPDKSGLPSDRFSAERTGGSVSTLTIQRTQQEDSAVYLCASSWVAGSYEQYFGPGTRLTVT.

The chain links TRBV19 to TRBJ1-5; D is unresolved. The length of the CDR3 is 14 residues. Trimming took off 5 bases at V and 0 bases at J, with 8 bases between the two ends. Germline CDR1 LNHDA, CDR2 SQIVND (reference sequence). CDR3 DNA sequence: TGTGCCAGTAGTCCTGGGTATAGCAATCAGCCCCAGCATTTT. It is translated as CASSPGYSNQPQHF.

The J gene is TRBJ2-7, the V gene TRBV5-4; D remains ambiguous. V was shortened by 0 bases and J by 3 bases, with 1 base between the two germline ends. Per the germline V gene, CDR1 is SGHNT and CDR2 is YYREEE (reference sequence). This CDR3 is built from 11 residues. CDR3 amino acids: CASSLDYEQYF. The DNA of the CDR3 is TGTGCCAGCAGCTTGGACTACGAGCAGTACTTC.